A single TCR beta chain is shown here with its context. Its antigen remains unidentified. Per-base quality was not reported, and no clone a single base away is much larger than it. The data derive from a study of blood T cell repertoires in COVID-19 (dated by TCRdb to 2018 to 2020). Regarding the complete study: Collaborator samples came from the United States, Italy and Spain and covered acute and convalescent phases of COVID-19. Nearly every sample came with metadata listing a de-identified subject ID, COVID-19 status, age in years and sex. The repertoires were made available in a free public database intended to serve as a resource for research on the immune response to SARS-CoV-2. Deeply sampled blood TCRbeta repertoires from subjects exposed to, actively infected with, or recovered from COVID-19 were included in the dataset. The material from the prospective study consisted of cDNA or gDNA derived from T cells, B-cell-depleted T cells, or PBMCs. The samples were drawn from two sources: the first 160 participants of the ongoing ImmuneRACE study, and 950 to 1,500 subjects contributed by 6 global collaborators. Where available, HLA class I and class II types were obtained from metadata supplied by the sample provider rather than from assay-based typing.

The germline V gene (reference sequence) specifies LNHDA as CDR1 and SQIVND as CDR2. V is cut back by 6 bases and J by 0 bases, with 5 bases in the junction unmatched. The CDR3 numbers 15 residues from cysteine through phenylalanine. Only the CDR3 part of the read is kept: 45 bases, read in frame from the first base. On the study overall, not on this receptor specifically: Clinical and demographic metadata were provided uncurated, with the amount varying by source and participant.

In Seattle, one collaborating source enrolled patients while the infection was active and tracked those patients longitudinally over the course of disease. Collaborating institutions collected whole blood in K2EDTA tubes following their own protocols. For TCRbeta analysis, collaborator samples were shipped as frozen whole blood, as isolated PBMCs, or as DNA extracted from either sample type. The immunoSEQ Assay, a bias-controlled multiplex PCR, was used to amplify TCRbeta CDR3 regions from genomic DNA. The paper's data handling went like this. The number of nucleated cells in each sample was estimated from the amplification of reference gene primers within the assay. Sequence reads were collapsed and filtered to measure the absolute abundance of every unique TCRbeta CDR3 rearrangement. Productive Simpson clonality was computed per sample as the square root of Simpson's diversity index over productive rearrangements. TCRdb provides this immuneACCESS table in a form limited to in-frame rearrangements. Some clones are lacking; in checked studies, under half of them reflect an unresolved V gene, and why the rest are absent is not known. V, J and clone size are taken as reported in that table, and D and trimming were inferred from the DNA itself. The sample has over 120,000 clones on record, 79% of them singletons. The ten largest account for approximately 5.2% of the sample.

This TCR was recovered from an older woman with COVID-19, enrolled during active disease. The chain uses TRBV19 and TRBJ2-4, and 7 bases in between align with TRBD1. The source material was peripheral blood. The encoded CDR3 is CASRATGLAKNIQYF. The nucleotide sequence reads as follows: TGTGCCAGTAGAGCGACAGGGCTAGCCAAAAACATTCAGTACTTC.